This T cell receptor beta chain comes out of a study of blood T cell repertoires in COVID-19. This table comes from immunoSEQ multiplex PCR, and its TCRdb copy is limited to in-frame clones, with some not included. The repertoire has approximately 85,000 clones, roughly 86% of them found once; the top ten carry 22%. V lost 3 bases to trimming and J lost 3 bases, with 15 bases between them. The CDR3 extends over 16 amino acids. CDR1 and CDR2 (germline): KGHSH, LQKENI. This clone was counted once. The rearrangement joins TRBV18 to TRBJ1-5, with D tentatively TRBD1 (6 bases). The sequenced sample consisted of peripheral blood. The receptor comes from a woman at least 80 years old in a cohort sampled during active or convalescent COVID-19. CDR3 residues: CASSPQGSNNNQPQHF. The CDR3 bases are TGTGCCAGCTCACCCCAGGGGAGTAACAACAATCAGCCCCAGCATTTT.